Listed below are T cell receptor beta chains from one sample, sequenced in a study of blood T cells in healthy people across ages. Using its own MiXCR run on the 5' RACE reads, TCRdb lists one record per CDR3 protein. In the table there are some 1.1 million distinct CDR3 sequences, less than 45% of which are singletons. The sequenced sample was blood. These receptors came from a man between 18 and 29 years old in good health. CDR3s include the opening cysteine and the closing phenylalanine or tryptophan. The order of the fields is J gene, D gene, V gene, clone size, CDR3 DNA, CDR3 protein. D genes are given only for firm matches. Not every row has a clone size; where given, it reads once, few, many or a size class.

>TRBJ2-3|NA|TRBV9|NA
TGTGCCAGCAGCGATCGACCCCCTACGCAGTATTTT
CASSDRPPTQYF
>TRBJ2-1|TRBD2|TRBV20-1|NA
TGCAGTGCTAGCCCTATTCGAGCGGGGGATAGGAGCTCCTACAATGAGCAGTTCTTC
CSASPIRAGDRSSYNEQFF
>TRBJ1-4|NA|TRBV5-1|NA
TGCGCCAGCGGTGAGCTAGCGGGGAATAATGAAAAACTGTTTTTT
CASGELAGNNEKLFF
>TRBJ2-1|NA|TRBV7-9|NA
TGTGCCAGCAGCTCCTGGGCAGGGTTCTCCTACAATGAGCAGTTCTTC
CASSSWAGFSYNEQFF
>TRBJ1-1|NA|TRBV6-5|NA
TGTGCCAGCGGGGCGAGGGTGAACACTGGAGCTTTCTTT
CASGARVNTGAFF
>TRBJ2-1|NA|TRBV4-2|few
TGTGCCAGCAGCCAAGATTGGAGTCTTTACAATGAGCAGTTCTTC
CASSQDWSLYNEQFF
>TRBJ2-7|NA|TRBV20-1|once
TGCAGTGCTAGTTGGGAGCAGGGCAGCTCCTACGAGCAGTACTTC
CSASWEQGSSYEQYF
>TRBJ1-2|NA|TRBV20-1|NA
TGCAGTGCTAGAGTGGGAAGTCGGGGGCGCGTGTCTAACTATGGCTACACCTTC
CSARVGSRGRVSNYGYTF
>TRBJ2-7|NA|TRBV6-2/TRBV6-3|NA
TGTGCCAGCAGTTACGTTTCGGGGGCCAGCTCCTACGAGCAGTACTTC
CASSYVSGASSYEQYF
>TRBJ1-2|NA|TRBV7-2|NA
TGTGCCAGCAGCTTATATGCATCCCTCCCGGGGACCTATGGCTACACCTTC
CASSLYASLPGTYGYTF
>TRBJ1-4|NA|TRBV12-3/TRBV12-4|NA
TGTGCCAGCAGTTTTGGTGTCCCGGGACGGTCTGAAAAACTGTTTTTT
CASSFGVPGRSEKLFF
>TRBJ1-6|NA|TRBV12-3/TRBV12-4|many
TGTGCCAGCAGTCACTCGGACGGGAGCTCCTATAATTCACCCCTCCACTTT
CASSHSDGSSYNSPLHF
>TRBJ2-1|NA|TRBV4-3|NA
TGCGCCAGCAGCCAAGAAGATAACTACAATGAGCAGTTCTTC
CASSQEDNYNEQFF
>TRBJ2-7|TRBD1|TRBV20-1|few
TGCAGTGCTGCGAGTAGTACAGGGGGTATAAGCTATGAGCAGTACTTC
CSAASSTGGISYEQYF
>TRBJ1-5|NA|TRBV2|NA
TGTGCCAGCAGAGGTACGGATCAGCCCCAGCATTTT
CASRGTDQPQHF
>TRBJ1-5|TRBD1|TRBV20-1|NA
TGCAGTGCGCCCCGACAGGGAAGGAGCAATCAGCCCCAGCATTTT
CSAPRQGRSNQPQHF
>TRBJ1-2|NA|TRBV4-2|few
TGTGCCAGCAGTCCAGGGGAGGTGAATGGCTACACCTTC
CASSPGEVNGYTF
>TRBJ1-4|TRBD1|TRBV20-1|few
TGCAGTGCTAGAGATCAGGGGGCAGGTGAAAAACTGTTTTTT
CSARDQGAGEKLFF
>TRBJ1-5|NA|TRBV20-1|NA
TGCAGTGCTTCGGGGGTCAATCAGCCCCAGCATTTT
CSASGVNQPQHF